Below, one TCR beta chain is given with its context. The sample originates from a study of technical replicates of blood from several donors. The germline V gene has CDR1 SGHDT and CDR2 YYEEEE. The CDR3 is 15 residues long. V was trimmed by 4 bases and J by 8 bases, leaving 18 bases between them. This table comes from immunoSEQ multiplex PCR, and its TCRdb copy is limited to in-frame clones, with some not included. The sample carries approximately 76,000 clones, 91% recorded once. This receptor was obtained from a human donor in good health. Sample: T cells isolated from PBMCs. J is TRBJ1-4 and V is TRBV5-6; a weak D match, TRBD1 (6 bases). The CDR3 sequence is CASSKLQGFVEKLFF. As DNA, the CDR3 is TGTGCCAGCAGCAAACTACAGGGATTTGTCGAAAAACTGTTTTTT.